This T cell receptor (beta chain) was found in a study of blood T cells in healthy people across ages. About the study: Per two T cells, template switching captured roughly one barcoded beta molecule. Broader study findings: The recorded TCR beta diversity per million T cells decreased in a roughly linear manner with age.

Germline CDR1 reads MNHEY; CDR2 reads SVGAGI. This CDR3 spans 14 amino acids. Deletions cut 2 bases from V and 6 bases from J, with 11 bases between. This clonotype was seen a few times. Its antigen is undetermined. Healthy individuals of Caucasian origin from Russia, aged roughly 6 to 95, served as donors. Alongside a J-beta primer mix, a sample-barcoded 5' primer served in a second PCR lasting roughly 7 to 11 cycles. TCRdb analysed the 5' RACE reads with MiXCR anew, one entry per CDR3 protein. The sample has 750,000 to 950,000 distinct CDR3 sequences, roughly 53% seen once. The material sequenced was blood. This chain joins TRBV6-5 and TRBJ2-1; D tentatively reads TRBD1 or TRBD2 (5 bases each). The source of this sequence is an elderly man in good health. CDR3 DNA: TGTGCCAGCAGTTACGGGACCGCATCCAATGAGCAGTTCTTC. Its protein is CASSYGTASNEQFF.